This TCR beta chain is drawn from a study of blood T cell repertoires in COVID-19. Whole-study context: The origin of the acute and convalescent COVID-19 samples was the United States, Italy and Spain. PBMCs, B-cell-depleted T cells, or T cells provided the cDNA or gDNA that made up the material.

This clone has a handful of counts. In the authors' workflow: Amplified reference gene primers provided the basis for estimating nucleated cell counts. Here immunoSEQ multiplex PCR was the method, and the copy in TCRdb shows in-frame clones only, minus some. Clonal size and the V and J genes are those of that table, whereas D and trimming came from the DNA. Among 200,000 to 250,000 clones listed, more than 70% were seen once. The CDR3 is made up of 13 amino acids. Germline CDR1 reads MNHEY; CDR2 reads SVGAGI. V lost 7 bases and J lost 7; bases outside the gene matches: 4. The chain recombines TRBV6-5 with TRBJ1-6; 7 nucleotides line up with TRBD1. The receptor was derived from a woman in her fifties or sixties with acute or convalescent COVID-19. Sequences were obtained from peripheral blood. CDR3 loop: CASTLTGNSPLHF. The CDR3 DNA is TGTGCCAGCACCCTGACAGGGAATTCACCCCTCCACTTT.